This T cell receptor beta chain was sequenced for a study of cytomegalovirus exposure and HLA in healthy donors. This clone was recorded a few times. The CDR3 is made up of 16 amino acids. The germline V gene has CDR1 SGHDN and CDR2 FVKESK. V lost 1 base, J lost 5 bases, and 9 bases stayed unmatched. The data were produced by immunoSEQ multiplex PCR, yet TCRdb's version contains in-frame clones alone and is incomplete. The sample has about 130,000 clones; about 87% are singletons. V gene TRBV14 combines with J gene TRBJ2-5, with 8 bases identical to TRBD1. Sequencing was performed on PBMCs. The receptor's source is a woman aged 30 to 39 in good health and CMV-seropositive. The CDR3 loop reads CASSQGQGRHRETQYF. The CDR3 nucleotides read TGTGCCAGCAGCCAAGGACAGGGGAGACACAGGGAGACCCAGTACTTC.